This TCR beta chain was recorded in a study of T cell responses to AZD1222 COVID-19 vaccine. Measured with immunoSEQ multiplex PCR; TCRdb has only the in-frame clones, and not every one. The sample carries roughly 200,000 clones, about 94% recorded once. On this clone: Its antigen is unknown.

CDR1 is SGDLS and CDR2 is YYNGEE in the germline V gene. V lost 7 bases, J lost 7 bases, and 9 bases lay in between. This CDR3 contains 11 residues. Broader study findings: The donor cohort was predominantly white British with a female majority, and clonal diversity may have been underestimated. There were repertoire samples only from the period after the peak T cell response. The study reported that nearly half of spike-specific TCRs target unmutated variant regions. At baseline, seropositivity was found in only five or six AZD1222 recipients.

The chain uses TRBV9 and TRBJ2-1, with D tentatively TRBD2 (6 bases). The clonotype originates from an adult who received the MenACWY meningococcal vaccine as a control. The sequencing here drew on peripheral blood, taken 28 days after the second dose of the MenACWY control vaccine. The CDR3 region has the DNA TGTGCCAGCGGGGGGATTAATGAGCAGTTCTTC. Its protein is CASGGINEQFF.